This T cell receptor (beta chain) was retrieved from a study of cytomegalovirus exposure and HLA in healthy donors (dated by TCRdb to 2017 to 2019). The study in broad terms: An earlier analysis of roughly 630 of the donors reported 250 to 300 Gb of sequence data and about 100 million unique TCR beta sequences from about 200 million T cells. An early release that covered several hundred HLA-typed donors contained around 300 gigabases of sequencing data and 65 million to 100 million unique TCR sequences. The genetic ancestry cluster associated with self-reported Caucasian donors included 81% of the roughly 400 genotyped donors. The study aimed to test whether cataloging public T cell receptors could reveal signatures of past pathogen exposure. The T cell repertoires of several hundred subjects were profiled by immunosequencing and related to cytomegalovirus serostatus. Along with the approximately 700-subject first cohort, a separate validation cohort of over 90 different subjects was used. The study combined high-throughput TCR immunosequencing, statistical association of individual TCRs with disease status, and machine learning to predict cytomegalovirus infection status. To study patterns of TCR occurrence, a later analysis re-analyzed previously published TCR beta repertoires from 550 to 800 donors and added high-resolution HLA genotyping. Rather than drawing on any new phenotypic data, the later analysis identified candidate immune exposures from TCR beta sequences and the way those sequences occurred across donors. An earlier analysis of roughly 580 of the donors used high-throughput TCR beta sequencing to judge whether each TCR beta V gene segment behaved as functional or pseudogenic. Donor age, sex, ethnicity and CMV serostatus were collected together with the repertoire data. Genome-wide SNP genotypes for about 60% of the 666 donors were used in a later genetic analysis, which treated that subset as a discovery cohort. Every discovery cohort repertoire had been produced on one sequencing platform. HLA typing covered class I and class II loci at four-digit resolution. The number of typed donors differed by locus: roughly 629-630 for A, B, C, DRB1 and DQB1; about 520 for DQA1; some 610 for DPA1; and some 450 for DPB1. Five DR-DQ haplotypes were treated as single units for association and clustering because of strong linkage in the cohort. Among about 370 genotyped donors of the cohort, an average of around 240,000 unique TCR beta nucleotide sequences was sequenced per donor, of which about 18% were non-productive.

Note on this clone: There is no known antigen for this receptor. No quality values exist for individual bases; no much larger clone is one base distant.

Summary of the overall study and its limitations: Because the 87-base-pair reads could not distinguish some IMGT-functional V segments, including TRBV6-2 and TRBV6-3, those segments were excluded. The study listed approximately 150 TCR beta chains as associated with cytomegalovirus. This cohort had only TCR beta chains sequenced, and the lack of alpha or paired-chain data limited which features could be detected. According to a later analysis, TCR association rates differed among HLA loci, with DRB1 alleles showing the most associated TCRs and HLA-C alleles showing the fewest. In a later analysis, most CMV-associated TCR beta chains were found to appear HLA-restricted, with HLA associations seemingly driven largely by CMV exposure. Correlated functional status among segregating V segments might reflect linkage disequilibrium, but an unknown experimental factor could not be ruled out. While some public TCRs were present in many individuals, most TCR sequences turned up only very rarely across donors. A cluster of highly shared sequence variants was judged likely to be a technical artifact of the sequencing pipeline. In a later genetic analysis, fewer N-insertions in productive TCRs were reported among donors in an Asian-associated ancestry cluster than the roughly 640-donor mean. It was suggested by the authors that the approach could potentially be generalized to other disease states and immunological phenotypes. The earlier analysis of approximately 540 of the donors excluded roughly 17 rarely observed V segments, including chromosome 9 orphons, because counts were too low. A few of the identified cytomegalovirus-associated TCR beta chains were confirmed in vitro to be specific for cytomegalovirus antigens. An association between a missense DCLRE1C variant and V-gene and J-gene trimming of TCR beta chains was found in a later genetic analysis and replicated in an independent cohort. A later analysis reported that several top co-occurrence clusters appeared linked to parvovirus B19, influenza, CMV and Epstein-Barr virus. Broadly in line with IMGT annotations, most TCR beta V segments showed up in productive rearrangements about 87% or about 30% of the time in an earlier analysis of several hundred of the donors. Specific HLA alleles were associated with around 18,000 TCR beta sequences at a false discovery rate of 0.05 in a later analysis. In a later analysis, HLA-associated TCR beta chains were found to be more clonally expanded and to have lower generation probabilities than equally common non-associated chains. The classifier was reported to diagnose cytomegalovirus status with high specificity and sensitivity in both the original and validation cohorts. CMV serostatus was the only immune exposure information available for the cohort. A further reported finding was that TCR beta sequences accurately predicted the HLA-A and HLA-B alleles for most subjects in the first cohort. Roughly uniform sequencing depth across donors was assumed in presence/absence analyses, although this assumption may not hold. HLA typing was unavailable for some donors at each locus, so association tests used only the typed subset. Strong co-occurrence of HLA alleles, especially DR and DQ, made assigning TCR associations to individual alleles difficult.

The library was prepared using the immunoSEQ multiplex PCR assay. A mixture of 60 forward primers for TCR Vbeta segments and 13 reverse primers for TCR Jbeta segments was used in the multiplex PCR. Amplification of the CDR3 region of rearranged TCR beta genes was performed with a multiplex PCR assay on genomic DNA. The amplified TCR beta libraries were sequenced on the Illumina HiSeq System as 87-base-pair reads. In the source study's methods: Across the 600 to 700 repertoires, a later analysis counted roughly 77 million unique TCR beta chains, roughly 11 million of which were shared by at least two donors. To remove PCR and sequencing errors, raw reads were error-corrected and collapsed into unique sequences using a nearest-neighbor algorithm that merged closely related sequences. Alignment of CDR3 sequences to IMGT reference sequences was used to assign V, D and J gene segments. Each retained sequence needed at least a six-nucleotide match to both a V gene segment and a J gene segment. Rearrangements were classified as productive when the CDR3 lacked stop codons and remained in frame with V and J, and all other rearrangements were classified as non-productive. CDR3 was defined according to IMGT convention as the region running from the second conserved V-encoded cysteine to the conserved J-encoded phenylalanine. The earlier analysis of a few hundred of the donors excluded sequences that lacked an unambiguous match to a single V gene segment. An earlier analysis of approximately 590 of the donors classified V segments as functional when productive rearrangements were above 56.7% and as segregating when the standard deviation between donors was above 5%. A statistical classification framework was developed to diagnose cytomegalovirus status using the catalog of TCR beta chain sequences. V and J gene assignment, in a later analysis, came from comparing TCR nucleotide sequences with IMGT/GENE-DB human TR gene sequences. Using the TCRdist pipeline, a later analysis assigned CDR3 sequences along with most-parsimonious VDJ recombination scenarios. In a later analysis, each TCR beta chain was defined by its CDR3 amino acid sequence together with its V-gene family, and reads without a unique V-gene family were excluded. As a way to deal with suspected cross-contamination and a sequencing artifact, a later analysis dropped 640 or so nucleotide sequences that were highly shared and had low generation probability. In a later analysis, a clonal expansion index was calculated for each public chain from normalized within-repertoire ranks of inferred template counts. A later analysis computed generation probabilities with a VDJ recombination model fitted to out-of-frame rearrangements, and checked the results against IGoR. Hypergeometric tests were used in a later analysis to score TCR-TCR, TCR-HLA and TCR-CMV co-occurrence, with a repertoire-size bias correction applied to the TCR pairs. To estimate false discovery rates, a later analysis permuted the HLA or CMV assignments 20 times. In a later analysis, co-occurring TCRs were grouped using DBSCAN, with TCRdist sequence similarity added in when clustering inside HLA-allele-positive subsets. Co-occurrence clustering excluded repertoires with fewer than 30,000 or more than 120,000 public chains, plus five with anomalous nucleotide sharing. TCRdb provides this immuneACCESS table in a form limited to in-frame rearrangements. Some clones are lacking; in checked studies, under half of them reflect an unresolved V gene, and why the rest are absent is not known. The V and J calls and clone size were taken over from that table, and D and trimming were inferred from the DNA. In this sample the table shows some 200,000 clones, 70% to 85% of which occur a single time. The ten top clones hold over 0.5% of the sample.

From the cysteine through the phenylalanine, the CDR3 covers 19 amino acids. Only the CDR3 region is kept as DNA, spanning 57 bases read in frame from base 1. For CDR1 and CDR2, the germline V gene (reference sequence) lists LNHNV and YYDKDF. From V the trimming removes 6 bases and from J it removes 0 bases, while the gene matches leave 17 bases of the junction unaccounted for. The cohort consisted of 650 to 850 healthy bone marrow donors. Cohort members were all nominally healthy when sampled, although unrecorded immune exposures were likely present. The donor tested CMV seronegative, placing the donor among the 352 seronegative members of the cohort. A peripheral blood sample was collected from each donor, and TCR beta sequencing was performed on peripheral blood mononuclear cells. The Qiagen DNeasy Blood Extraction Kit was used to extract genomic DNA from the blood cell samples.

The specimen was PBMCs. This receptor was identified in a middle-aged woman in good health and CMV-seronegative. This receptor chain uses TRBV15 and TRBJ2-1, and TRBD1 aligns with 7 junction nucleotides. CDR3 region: CATSGPGGSNPSSYNEQFF. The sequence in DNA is TGTGCCACCAGTGGGCCAGGGGGTTCGAATCCGAGCTCCTACAATGAGCAGTTCTTC.